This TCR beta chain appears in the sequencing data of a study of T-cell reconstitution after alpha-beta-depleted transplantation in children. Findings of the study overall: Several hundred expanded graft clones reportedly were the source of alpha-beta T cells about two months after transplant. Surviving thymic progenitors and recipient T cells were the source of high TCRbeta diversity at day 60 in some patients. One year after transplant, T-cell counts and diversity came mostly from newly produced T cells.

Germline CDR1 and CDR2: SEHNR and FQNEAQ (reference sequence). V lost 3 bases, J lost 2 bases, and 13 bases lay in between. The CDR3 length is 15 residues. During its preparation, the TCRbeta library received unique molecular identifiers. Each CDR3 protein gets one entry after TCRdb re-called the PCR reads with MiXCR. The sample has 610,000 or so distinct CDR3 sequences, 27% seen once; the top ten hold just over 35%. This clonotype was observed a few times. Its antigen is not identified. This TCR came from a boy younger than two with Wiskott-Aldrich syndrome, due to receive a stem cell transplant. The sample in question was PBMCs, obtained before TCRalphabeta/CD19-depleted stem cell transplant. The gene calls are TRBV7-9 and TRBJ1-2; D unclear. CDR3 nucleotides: TGTGCCAGCAGCTTTTCCGGCCGGGCAAACTATGGCTACACCTTC. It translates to CASSFSGRANYGYTF.